The 27 T cell receptor beta chains below were found in one sample sequenced in a study of cytomegalovirus exposure and HLA in healthy donors. The PCR ran on 60 Vbeta and 13 Jbeta primers. Generated by immunoSEQ multiplex PCR, the TCRdb table keeps only in-frame clones and is missing some. The sample holds about 140,000 clones; around 75% are singletons and the top ten take around 1.6%. Sequences were obtained from PBMCs. Receptors originate from a woman aged 25 to 45 in good health and CMV-seronegative.

This clone was found a few times. V gene TRBV4-2 combines with J gene TRBJ1-1; TRBD1 agrees at 9 bases. V gave up 0 bases and J gave up 3 bases; unmatched junction bases: 5. Germline V gene sequence: CDR1 LGHNA, CDR2 YNFKEQ. CDR3 length: 16 amino acids. CDR3 in DNA: TGTGCCAGCAGCCAAGACCCGGGACAGGGACACACTGAAGCTTTCTTT. This translates into CASSQDPGQGHTEAFF.

The genes are TRBV5-6 and TRBJ1-2; D is unclear. The CDR3 contains 12 residues. Germline loops: CDR1 SGHDT, CDR2 YYEEEE. V was clipped by 3 bases and J by 8 bases, with 11 bases between them. The CDR3 reads CASSWVNSGYTF. The CDR3, as DNA: TGTGCCAGCAGCTGGGTCAACAGCGGCTACACCTTC. Combining the CDR3 with reference TRBV5-6 and TRBJ1-2 gives the whole variable domain DAGVTQSPTHLIKTRGQQVTLRCSPKSGHDTVSWYQQALGQGPQFIFQYYEEEERQRGNFPDRFSGHQFPNYSSELNVNALLLGDSALYLCASSWVNSGYTFGSGTRLTVV.

V and J are TRBV5-1 and TRBJ2-7, with TRBD1 matching 8 bases. CDR3 length equals 15 residues. J gave up 6 bases and V 0 bases, and 8 bases lay outside the gene matches. CDR1 is SGHRS, CDR2 YFSETQ, per germline. CDR3 nucleotides: TGCGCCAGCAGCTTGGGTCAGGGGGCTCAGGGCGAGCAGTACGTC. Protein sequence: CASSLGQGAQGEQYV.

CDR3 nucleotides: TGTGCCAGCAGCCCCCAGTCTGGGCTCTCCTACAATGAGCAGTTCTTC. Amino acids: CASSPQSGLSYNEQFF. V and J are TRBV7-8 and TRBJ2-1, with no clear D. V lost 5 bases and J lost 0, with 14 bases in between. Germline CDR1 reads SGHVS; CDR2 reads FQNEAQ. The length of the CDR3 is 16 residues.

This clone was detected only a few times. The chain joins TRBV6-1 to TRBJ1-6; weak D call: TRBD1 (6 bases). Between the trimmed V and J ends, which lost 3 bases and 10 bases, there was a span of 13 bases. The germline gives CDR1 MNHNS, CDR2 SASEGT. The CDR3 contains 14 residues. DNA for the CDR3: TGTGCCAGCAGTGAGGGGACAATTGGATCACCCCTCCACTTT. Translation gives CASSEGTIGSPLHF.

This rearrangement joins TRBV30 to TRBJ2-1; weak D call: TRBD1 (5 bases). The germline V gene has CDR1 GTSNPN and CDR2 SVGIG (reference sequence). Trimming removed 0 bases from V and 0 bases from J, with 15 bases in between. This CDR3 contains 17 residues. The CDR3 region has the DNA TGTGCCTGGAGTGTAGATAGGACACCAAACTCCTACAATGAGCAGTTCTTC. It codes for CAWSVDRTPNSYNEQFF. The full variable domain, completed using reference TRBV30 and TRBJ2-1, is SQTIHQWPATLVQPVGSPLSLECTVEGTSNPNLYWYRQAAGRGLQLLFYSVGIGQISSEVPQNLSASRPQDRQFILSSKKLLLSDSGFYLCAWSVDRTPNSYNEQFFGPGTRLTVL.

V is TRBV7-9 and J is TRBJ1-2; no clear D gene. The CDR3 extends over 13 amino acids. CDR1 is SEHNR, CDR2 FQNEAQ, per germline (reference sequence). V shed 4 bases and J shed 1 base, with 7 bases lying between them. CDR3 in amino acids: CASSWANNYGYTF. The CDR3 region has the DNA TGTGCCAGCAGCTGGGCGAATAACTATGGCTACACCTTC.

V gene TRBV9 combines with J gene TRBJ1-2; possible D gene TRBD1, 5 bases. Trimming left V 1 base short and J 5 bases short, with 9 bases between. The CDR3 has 13 residues. Germline CDR1 SGDLS, CDR2 YYNGEE. This CDR3 reads CASSVLQGYGYTF. CDR3 coding DNA: TGTGCCAGCAGCGTACTTCAGGGATATGGCTACACCTTC.

The CDR3 DNA sequence: TGTGCCAGCAGCTTAAGAGGGACTGGAAACACCATATATTTT. Residues: CASSLRGTGNTIYF. This chain uses TRBV7-8 with TRBJ1-3, with D unclear. The CDR3 contains 14 residues. The V end was cut by 2 bases, the J end by 2 bases, with 7 bases between. The germline gives CDR1 SGHVS, CDR2 FQNEAQ.

The V call is TRBV9, the J call TRBJ2-7; 9 bases fit TRBD2. Looked up from germline, CDR1 is SGDLS and CDR2 is YYNGEE. The trim removed 0 bases at V and 3 bases at J, leaving 13 bases unmatched. This CDR3 has 18 residues. The CDR3 protein is CASSVVIAGVGWGYEQYF. Here the CDR3 DNA reads TGTGCCAGCAGCGTAGTTATAGCGGGAGTAGGTTGGGGCTACGAGCAGTACTTC.

This sequence joins TRBV9 and TRBJ2-1, with D uncertain. V dropped 0 bases and J dropped 1 base, with 8 bases sitting between them. CDR1 and CDR2 (germline): SGDLS, YYNGEE. The length of the CDR3 is 15 residues. CDR3 sequence (DNA): TGTGCCAGCAGCGTAGGACAATCATCCTACAATGAGCAGTTCTTC. Protein: CASSVGQSSYNEQFF.

As concerns this clone: Other DNA sequences in the same sample also yield this CDR3. The chain employs TRBV30 and TRBJ2-1, with D unresolved. V was cut by 2 bases and J by 3 bases, with 5 bases left in between. The V gene's germline CDR1 is GTSNPN and CDR2 SVGIG (reference sequence). CDR3 length: 12 residues. The CDR3 DNA is TGTGCCTGGAGTCCCAGCTACAATGAGCAGTTCTTC. This sequence encodes CAWSPSYNEQFF.

This clone was observed a few times. The gene calls are TRBV9 and TRBJ2-1; TRBD2 agrees at 8 bases. The CDR3 is 15 residues long. Germline CDR1 reads SGDLS; CDR2 reads YYNGEE. With V trimmed by 3 bases and J by 4 bases, 6 bases remained unmatched. The CDR3 DNA sequence: TGTGCCAGCAGCGCAAGCGGGGGCCCTTACAATGAGCAGTTCTTC. The encoded protein is CASSASGGPYNEQFF.

This sequence joins TRBV11-2 and TRBJ1-5; TRBD1 might be the D (5 bases). Germline loops: CDR1 SGHAT, CDR2 FQNNGV. The CDR3 length is 13 residues. Trimming shortened V by 1 base and J by 6 bases, and 7 bases separated the two germline ends. CDR3 loop: CASSLGGGQPQHF. Written as DNA, the CDR3 is TGTGCCAGCAGCTTAGGGGGCGGTCAGCCCCAGCATTTT.

This chain connects TRBV29-1 to TRBJ1-3; no reliable D call. Germline V gives CDR1 SQVTM, CDR2 ANQGSEA. V dropped 1 base and J dropped 7 bases, with 8 bases sitting between them. CDR3 length: 12 residues. The CDR3 region has the DNA TGCAGCGTTGAAGTTGTAGCCAACACCATATATTTT. Its translation is CSVEVVANTIYF.

The chain is built from TRBV18 and TRBJ1-2, with D uncertain. V was pared by 1 base and J by 2 bases, with 11 bases between. This CDR3 comprises 15 residues. Germline values: CDR1 KGHSH, CDR2 LQKENI. The CDR3 is CASSPRREFNYGYTF. The CDR3 region has the DNA TGTGCCAGCTCACCACGTAGGGAGTTCAACTATGGCTACACCTTC.

The rearrangement links TRBV7-9 to TRBJ1-6; possibly TRBD1 for D (5 bases). The V end was cut by 8 bases, the J end by 13 bases, with 15 bases between. CDR1 and CDR2 from the germline V gene are SEHNR and FQNEAQ (reference sequence). CDR3 length: 12 residues. The CDR3 DNA is TGTGCCAGCCGCACCGGGCGGGGGCCCCTCCACTTT. This gives the protein CASRTGRGPLHF. The variable domain in full, with the rest retrieved from reference TRBV7-9 and TRBJ1-6, is DTGVSQNPRHKITKRGQNVTFRCDPISEHNRLYWYRQTLGQGPEFLTYFQNEAQLEKSRLLSDRFSAERPKGSFSTLEIQRTEQGDSAMYLCASRTGRGPLHFGNGTRLTVT.

This clone was counted only a few times. This chain connects TRBV27 to TRBJ2-3, with 14 bases lining up with TRBD2. Trimming at V came to 8 bases and at J to 4 bases, leaving 14 bases not matched to a gene. The germline CDR1 and CDR2 sequences are MNHEY and SMNVEV (reference sequence). The CDR3 extends over 18 amino acids. CDR3 DNA: TGTGCCAGCGGCCCCCTCGGGACTAGCGGGAGATCCCCAGATACGCAGTATTTT. Translation gives CASGPLGTSGRSPDTQYF.

The genes are TRBV2 and TRBJ1-4, with 8 bases identical to TRBD1. CDR1 SNHLY and CDR2 FYNNEI come from the germline V gene. This CDR3 region has 14 residues. The ends lost 4 bases at V and 4 bases at J; junction bases unmatched: 2. CDR3 DNA sequence: TGTGCCAGCAGTGTAGGACAGGGTAATGAAAAACTGTTTTTT. It codes for CASSVGQGNEKLFF. The full variable domain, in which reference TRBV2 and TRBJ1-4 provide the parts outside the CDR3, is EPEVTQTPSHQVTQMGQEVILRCVPISNHLYFYWYRQILGQKVEFLVSFYNNEISEKSEIFDDQFSVERPDGSNFTLKIRSTKLEDSAMYFCASSVGQGNEKLFFGSGTQLSVL.

The chain uses TRBV28 and TRBJ2-5; 9 bases match TRBD1. The end of the DNA aligns better with TRBJ2-7, so the J call may be wrong. CDR3 length equals 15 residues. CDR1 and CDR2 from the germline V gene are MDHEN and SYDVKM. CDR3 sequence (DNA): TGTGCCAGCAGTTTATTGGACAGGGGCTCCTACGAGCAGTACTTC. As protein: CASSLLDRGSYEQYF.

The chain carries TRBV19 and TRBJ2-3, with D maybe TRBD2 (5 bases). Germline lookup yields CDR1 LNHDA and CDR2 SQIVND (reference sequence). V shed 6 bases and J shed 3 bases, with 22 bases lying between them. The CDR3 sequence is 17 residues long. The CDR3 nucleotides read TGTGCCAGTAGCAACCTGAGGGCGGGTAGGAGAACAGATACGCAGTATTTT. This translates into CASSNLRAGRRTDTQYF.

This clone was seen once. At the DNA level, this CDR3 is encoded by other sequences in the same sample as well. This chain links TRBV10-3 with TRBJ2-7, with 10 bases aligning to TRBD1. The V and J ends lost 8 bases and 4 bases, in that order; junction bases with no gene match: 2. The CDR3 has 12 residues. Germline V gene sequence: CDR1 ENHRY, CDR2 SYGVKD. The chain's CDR3 is CAIRDRGYEQYF. The CDR3 bases are TGTGCCATCCGGGACAGGGGATACGAGCAGTACTTC.

This chain joins TRBV5-1 and TRBJ2-3; 7 bases are a match to TRBD2. V gave up 4 bases and J gave up 2 bases; unmatched junction bases: 7. The CDR3 is made up of 15 amino acids. The germline V gene encodes CDR1 SGHRS and CDR2 YFSETQ. The chain's CDR3 is CASSRDYKSTDTQYF. CDR3 DNA: TGCGCCAGCAGCCGGGACTACAAGTCCACAGATACGCAGTATTTT. Based on the CDR3 plus reference TRBV5-1 and TRBJ2-3, the full variable domain is KAGVTQTPRYLIKTRGQQVTLSCSPISGHRSVSWYQQTPGQGLQFLFEYFSETQRNKGNFPGRFSGRQFSNSRSEMNVSTLELGDSALYLCASSRDYKSTDTQYFGPGTRLTVL.

This chain uses TRBV6-5 with TRBJ2-1; D is undetermined. Germline lookup yields CDR1 MNHEY and CDR2 SVGAGI. Trimming removed 0 bases at V and 5 bases at J, with 8 bases between. The CDR3 has 14 residues. The CDR3 region is CASSYSGRDNEQFF. In DNA form, the CDR3 reads TGTGCCAGCAGTTACTCGGGCCGTGACAATGAGCAGTTCTTC.

A few counts support this clone. The V call is TRBV15, the J call TRBJ1-1; the match to TRBD1 covers 8 bases. V lost 0 bases and J lost 6; bases outside the gene matches: 9. The germline V gene encodes CDR1 LNHNV and CDR2 YYDKDF (reference sequence). The CDR3 has 16 amino acids. As DNA, the CDR3 is TGTGCCACCAGCAGAGATACGGGACAGGTAAACGCTGAAGCTTTCTTT. It is translated as CATSRDTGQVNAEAFF.

The rearrangement links TRBV11-2 to TRBJ2-1; D gene ambiguous. Trimming cost V 1 base and J 4 bases, with 5 bases left between them. The CDR3 contains 13 residues. The germline V gene has CDR1 SGHAT and CDR2 FQNNGV. CDR3 protein: CASSLATYNEQFF. Here the CDR3 DNA reads TGTGCCAGCAGCTTAGCCACTTACAATGAGCAGTTCTTC.

The chain is built from TRBV7-8 and TRBJ2-7, with TRBD2 matching over 13 bases. This CDR3 region has 17 residues. The germline CDR1 and CDR2 sequences are SGHVS and FQNEAQ. With V trimmed by 2 bases and J by 2 bases, 6 bases remained unmatched. This chain's CDR3 is CASSLLGLAGLTYEQYF. CDR3 DNA: TGTGCCAGCAGCTTACTGGGACTAGCGGGACTAACCTACGAGCAGTACTTC. Looking up the rest from reference TRBV7-8 and TRBJ2-7 gives the full variable domain: GAGVSQSPRYKVAKRGQDVALRCDPISGHVSLFWYQQALGQGPEFLTYFQNEAQLDKSGLPSDRFFAERPEGSVSTLKIQRTQQEDSAVYLCASSLLGLAGLTYEQYFGPGTRLTVT.